The clone carrying this TCR beta chain was seen a handful of times. Its antigen is not identified. Likely unrecorded immune exposures existed in these nominally healthy donors. Primers for the PCR totalled 60 Vbeta and 13 Jbeta. Some clones are missing from TCRdb's copy, which holds only in-frame ones; the method was immunoSEQ multiplex PCR. Counted here are 110,000 or so clones, approximately 83% occurring once; the ten biggest clones make up 6.1%. Germline trimming cut 4 bases from V and 1 base from J; bases unmatched to any gene: 7. The CDR3 sequence is 15 residues long. Per germline, CDR1 SGHRS and CDR2 YFSETQ. This record belongs to a study of cytomegalovirus exposure and HLA in healthy donors. General study results and limits: Common viral pathogens were later found to be apparently linked to several of the most significant clusters.

Sequenced material: PBMCs. The genes are TRBV5-1 and TRBJ1-1; 7 bases align to TRBD1. This sequence originates from a man aged 18-30 years in good health and CMV-seronegative. CDR3 protein: CASSPGGTENTEAFF. CDR3 nucleotides: TGCGCCAGCAGCCCAGGGGGGACGGAGAACACTGAAGCTTTCTTT.